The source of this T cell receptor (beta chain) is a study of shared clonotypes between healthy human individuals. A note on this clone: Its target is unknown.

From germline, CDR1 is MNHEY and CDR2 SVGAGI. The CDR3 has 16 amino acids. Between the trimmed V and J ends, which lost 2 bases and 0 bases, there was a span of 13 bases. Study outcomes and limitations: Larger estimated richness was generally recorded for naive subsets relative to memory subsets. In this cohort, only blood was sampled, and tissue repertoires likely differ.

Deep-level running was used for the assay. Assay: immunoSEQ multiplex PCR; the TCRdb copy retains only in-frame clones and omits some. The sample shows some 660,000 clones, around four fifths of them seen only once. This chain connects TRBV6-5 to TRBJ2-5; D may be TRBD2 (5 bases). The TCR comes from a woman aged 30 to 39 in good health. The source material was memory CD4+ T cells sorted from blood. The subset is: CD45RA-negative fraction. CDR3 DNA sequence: TGTGCCAGCAGTTACCTTGGAGGATCGTACCAAGAGACCCAGTACTTC. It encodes CASSYLGGSYQETQYF.